The clone carrying this T cell receptor (beta chain) showed up just a few times. Its antigen is undetermined. The CDR3 totals 16 residues. The germline gives CDR1 SGHRS, CDR2 YFSETQ. V was pared by 0 bases and J by 1 base, with 12 bases between. The sample comes from a study of T-cell memory formation after mild COVID-19. Study-level points and caveats: Contracting CD4+ clones sat mainly in CM and EM; CD8+ in EMRA. The study detected some responding clones in pre-infection memory, suggesting cross-reactive memory joined. Still unconfirmed is whether the second-wave clones peaking on day 37 recognized SARS-CoV-2.

MiXCR, applied by TCRdb to the 5' RACE reads, yields one record per CDR3 protein. The sample lists about 420,000 distinct CDR3 sequences, about a quarter occurring once. Material: PBMCs or a T cell subset sorted from them (not recorded which). The origin of this receptor is an adult woman who had mild COVID-19 (a few samples of this study predate the infection). Cell type and time point are not known. The rearrangement links TRBV5-1 to TRBJ2-3; possibly TRBD1 or TRBD2 for D (5 bases each). The CDR3: CASSLGGRDGTDTQYF. CDR3 in DNA: TGCGCCAGCAGCTTGGGAGGAAGGGACGGCACAGATACGCAGTATTTT. Drawing the rest from reference TRBV5-1 and TRBJ2-3, the complete variable domain is KAGVTQTPRYLIKTRGQQVTLSCSPISGHRSVSWYQQTPGQGLQFLFEYFSETQRNKGNFPGRFSGRQFSNSRSEMNVSTLELGDSALYLCASSLGGRDGTDTQYFGPGTRLTVL.